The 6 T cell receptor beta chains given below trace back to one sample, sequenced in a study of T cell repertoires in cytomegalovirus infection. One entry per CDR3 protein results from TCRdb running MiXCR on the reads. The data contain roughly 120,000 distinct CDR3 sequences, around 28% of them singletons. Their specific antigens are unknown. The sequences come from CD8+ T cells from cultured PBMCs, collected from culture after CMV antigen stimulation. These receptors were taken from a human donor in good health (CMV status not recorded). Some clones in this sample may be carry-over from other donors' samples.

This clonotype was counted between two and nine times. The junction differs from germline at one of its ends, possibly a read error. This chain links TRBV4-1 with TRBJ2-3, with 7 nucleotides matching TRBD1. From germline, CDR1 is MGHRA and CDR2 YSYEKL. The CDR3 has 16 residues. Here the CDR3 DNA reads TGCGCCAGCAGCGAAGACAGGGCCCAGGCGGGAGATACGCAGTATTTT. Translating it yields CASSEDRAQAGDTQYF.

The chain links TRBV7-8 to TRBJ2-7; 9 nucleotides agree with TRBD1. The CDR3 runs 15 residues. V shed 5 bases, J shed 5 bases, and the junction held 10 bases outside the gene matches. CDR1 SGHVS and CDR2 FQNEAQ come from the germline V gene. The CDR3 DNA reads TGTGCCAGCAGCCCCTCCGGGACAGGGAGCCACGAGCAGTACTTC. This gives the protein CASSPSGTGSHEQYF.

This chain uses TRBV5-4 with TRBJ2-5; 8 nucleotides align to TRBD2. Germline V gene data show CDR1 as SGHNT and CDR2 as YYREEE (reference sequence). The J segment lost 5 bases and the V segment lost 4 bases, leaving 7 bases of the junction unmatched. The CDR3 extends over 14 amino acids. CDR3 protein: CASSPSGGGETQYF. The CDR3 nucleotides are TGTGCCAGCAGCCCCAGCGGGGGAGGGGAGACCCAGTACTTC.

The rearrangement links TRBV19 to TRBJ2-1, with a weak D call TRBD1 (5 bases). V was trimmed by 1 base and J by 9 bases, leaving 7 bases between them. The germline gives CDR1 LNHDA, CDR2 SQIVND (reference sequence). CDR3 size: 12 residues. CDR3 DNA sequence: TGTGCCAGTAGTATAGGGGGCCCTGAGCAGTTCTTC. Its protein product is CASSIGGPEQFF.

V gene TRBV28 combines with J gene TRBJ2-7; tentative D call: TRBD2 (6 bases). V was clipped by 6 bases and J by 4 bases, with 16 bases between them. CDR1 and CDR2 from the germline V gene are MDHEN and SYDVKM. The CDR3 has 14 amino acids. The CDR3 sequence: CASRMRGSFYEQYF. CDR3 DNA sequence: TGTGCCAGCAGAATGCGGGGCAGTTTTTACGAGCAGTACTTC.

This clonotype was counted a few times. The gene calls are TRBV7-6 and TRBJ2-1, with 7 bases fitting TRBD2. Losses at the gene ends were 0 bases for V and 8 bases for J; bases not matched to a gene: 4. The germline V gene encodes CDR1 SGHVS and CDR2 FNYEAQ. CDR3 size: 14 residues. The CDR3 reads CASSLAGGVDEQFF. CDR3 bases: TGTGCCAGCAGCTTAGCGGGGGGGGTCGATGAGCAGTTCTTC.